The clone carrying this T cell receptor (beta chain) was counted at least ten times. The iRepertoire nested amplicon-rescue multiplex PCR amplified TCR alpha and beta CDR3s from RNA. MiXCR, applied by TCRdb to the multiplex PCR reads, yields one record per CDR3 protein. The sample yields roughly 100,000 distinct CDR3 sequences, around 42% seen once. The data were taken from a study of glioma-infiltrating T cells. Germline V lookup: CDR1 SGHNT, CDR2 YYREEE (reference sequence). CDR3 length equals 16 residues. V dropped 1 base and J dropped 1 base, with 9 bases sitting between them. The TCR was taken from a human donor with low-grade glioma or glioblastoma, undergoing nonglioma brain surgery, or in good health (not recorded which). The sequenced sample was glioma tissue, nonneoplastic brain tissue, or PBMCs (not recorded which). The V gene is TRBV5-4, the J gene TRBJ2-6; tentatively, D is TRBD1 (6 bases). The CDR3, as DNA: TGTGCCAGCAGCTTGCCGCAGGGGTCTGGGGCCAACGTCCTGACTTTC. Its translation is CASSLPQGSGANVLTF.